A selection of T cell receptor beta chains follows, all from one sample in a study of cytomegalovirus exposure and HLA in healthy donors. The data were produced by immunoSEQ multiplex PCR, yet TCRdb's version contains in-frame clones alone and is incomplete. Of 150,000 to 200,000 clones listed, almost 85% are singletons. The sequenced material came from PBMCs. Every receptor here comes from a woman aged 45 to 65 in good health and CMV-seronegative. The CDR3 runs from the conserved cysteine through the conserved F or W. D genes are given only for firm matches.

V | D | CDR3
TRBV5-4 | - | CASSSRTGTDTQYF
TRBV7-9 | TRBD1 | CASSSRQGGLEQFF
TRBV10-1 | - | CASSTDYSEAFF
TRBV9 | TRBD2 | CASSVVGGSFSEQFF
TRBV5-1 | TRBD2 | CASSPLAGGTGELFF
TRBV11-2 | TRBD2 | CASSLDYWQGGLAGEGEQFF
TRBV30 | TRBD1 | CAWSGLGQGAYEQYF
TRBV2 | - | CASSELVATDTQYF
TRBV7-2 | TRBD1 | CASSLAGGQGAYGYTF
TRBV29-1 | - | CSVARGLSQPQHF
TRBV20-1 | - | CSGEDIYGYTF
TRBV28 | TRBD1 | CASRLPGQGSYEQYF
TRBV27 | - | CALGRAPQETQYF
TRBV5-1 | TRBD2 | CASSSGTSGATDTQYF
TRBV10-1 | - | CASASTQGSYNEQFF
TRBV6-5 | - | CASSYSGPAGTYEQYF
TRBV5-1 | TRBD2 | CASSGLAGGLPDTQYF
TRBV5-1 | - | CASSLTASAENEQFF
TRBV28 | TRBD1 | CASRPSGGHGYTF
TRBV29-1 | TRBD1 | CSVEETGTGSYEQYF
TRBV28 | - | CASSIVASTYSGANVLTF
TRBV21-1 | - | CASSRTGTDTNQPQHF
TRBV7-2 | TRBD1 | CASSREGTGNTYEQYF
TRBV5-1 | TRBD2 | CASSLAPSGDQETQYF
TRBV7-9 | - | CASSLQQISYNEQFF
TRBV19 | TRBD1 | CASSIGPFRDRDKEQYF
TRBV7-2 | TRBD2 | CASSTERGGETQYF
TRBV5-1 | TRBD2 | CASSPSGGAYNEQFF
TRBV11-2 | - | CASSLDHREQRFF
TRBV6-6 | - | CASSQILNTEAFF
TRBV2 | - | CASSAGLMAGELFF
TRBV7-9 | - | CASSLLGLRGETQYF
TRBV5-1 | - | CASSLRRQNTEAFF
TRBV5-1 | - | CASSPRGGSGELFF
TRBV4-3 | TRBD2 | CASSQDSVGGGAVNTQYF
TRBV7-6 | - | CASSLRQLTDTQYF
TRBV14 | TRBD2 | CASSLESGSYEQYF
TRBV5-1 | - | CASSLGAGMNTEAFF
TRBV4-1 | TRBD2 | CASSQGLLASGITGELFF
TRBV28 | TRBD1 | CASSLTGYNEQFF
TRBV28 | TRBD1 | CASSRDRGQETQYF
TRBV5-1 | TRBD2 | CASSLDPGGTYNEQFF
TRBV19 | - | CASRWDNMNTEAFF
TRBV7-3 | TRBD1 | CASSPGQGFEQYF
TRBV11-2 | TRBD1 | CASSLSSSWGQEGYEQYF
TRBV5-4 | - | CASSSRDTSYEQYF
TRBV28 | TRBD1 | CASRATGTVSYEQYF
TRBV27 | TRBD1 | CASSPGQVFSRPYLKGYTF
TRBV9 | - | CASSPRGGSQGAKNIQYF
TRBV7-8 | TRBD2 | CASSLGTSGGGKFF
TRBV11-2 | - | CASSLDLGPTGELFF
TRBV6-5 | TRBD1 | CASSPDRAEAFF
TRBV5-5 | - | CASSSGTSPSNYGYTF
TRBV19 | - | CASSMETAQPTQPQHF